This section outlines one TCR beta chain sequence together with its context. The antigen remains unidentified. Produced via immunoSEQ multiplex PCR; TCRdb's table is partial and in-frame only. The table lists 10,000 to 13,000 clones, over 65% of them singletons. Germline CDR1 GTSNPN, CDR2 SVGIG (reference sequence). Trimming removed 6 bases from V and 1 base from J; junction bases left unmatched: 6. The CDR3 consists of 14 residues. The data were taken from a study of somatic mutations in cytotoxic T cells in rheumatoid arthritis. Points from the study as a whole: More than 20% of CD8+ cells belonged to the largest clone in about an eighth of the 65 patients.

The gene calls are TRBV30 and TRBJ1-5, with TRBD1 identical over 7 bases. The source of this sequence is an adult with rheumatoid arthritis. Sequenced input: CD8+ T cells sorted from blood. The CDR3 region has the DNA TGTGCCTGCCAACAGGGGCACAGCAATCAGCCCCAGCATTTT. Protein sequence: CACQQGHSNQPQHF.